This T cell receptor (beta chain) comes out of a study of control samples from healthy donors and cancer patients. V lost 4 bases and J 2 bases, leaving 14 bases between the germline ends. Germline V gene data show CDR1 as MDHEN and CDR2 as SYDVKM. CDR3 size: 15 residues. This clone has a single count. The assay was immunoSEQ multiplex PCR, and TCRdb's table has in-frame clones only and misses some. The sample lists 50,000 to 65,000 clones, around 90% seen once, with 0.91% in the top ten. This receptor was identified in a man aged 30 to 45 with colorectal cancer. Sequencing input: PBMCs. This chain links TRBV28 with TRBJ1-2; D is unresolved. The CDR3: CASSSLVEANYGYTF. The CDR3 bases are TGTGCCAGCAGTTCCCTCGTGGAGGCCAACTATGGCTACACCTTC.